Included here is one T cell receptor beta chain sequence, with context. The data belong to a study of cytomegalovirus exposure and HLA in healthy donors. Germline values: CDR1 MGHRA, CDR2 YSYEKL. V lost 0 bases and J lost 5, with 7 bases in between. The CDR3 length is 14 residues. PCR primers comprised 60 Vbeta and 13 Jbeta primers. TCRdb keeps only in-frame clones here, not all; method: immunoSEQ multiplex PCR. The sample consists of 110,000 or so clones, 73% of them appearing once. The sequenced sample consisted of PBMCs. The TCR comes from a man aged 35 to 55 in good health and CMV-seronegative. This chain joins TRBV4-1 and TRBJ2-2, with D unclear. CDR3 sequence (DNA): TGCGCCAGCAGCCAAGATGCAGGAACCGGGGAGCTGTTTTTT. As protein: CASSQDAGTGELFF.